Listed below are T cell receptor beta chains from one sample, sequenced in a study of cytomegalovirus exposure and HLA in healthy donors. The data were produced by immunoSEQ multiplex PCR, yet TCRdb's version contains in-frame clones alone and is incomplete. This table has about 180,000 clones, roughly 80% appearing once. The specimen sequenced was PBMCs. These receptor sequences come from a male donor in good health and CMV-seronegative. Each CDR3 is given with its conserved first and last residue. The D gene is left open where the match is weak. Size tells how often a clone was seen (once, few, many) or the class of an expanded clone, and some rows leave it out.

J gene	V gene	D gene	clone size	CDR3 DNA	CDR3 protein
TRBJ2-5	TRBV6-9	TRBD2	once	TGTGCCAGCAGTTATAGGGCTAGCGGGGGCGGGAGGCTGGAGACCCAGTACTTC	CASSYRASGGGRLETQYF
TRBJ2-5	TRBV28	TRBD2	.	TGTGCCAGCAGAACCCCGGGACTAGCGGGACGAATTTCCGCGGAGACCCAGTACTTC	CASRTPGLAGRISAETQYF
TRBJ2-5	TRBV5-1	TRBD2	.	TGCGCCAGCAGCCCTCTAGCGGGAGGGGAGGAGACCCAGTACTTC	CASSPLAGGEETQYF
TRBJ2-5	TRBV4-2	.	.	TGTGCCACACGCGGGCCCGAAGAGACCCAGTACTTC	CATRGPEETQYF
TRBJ1-1	TRBV4-3	.	.	TGCGCCAGCAGCCAGGGGGGGGGTCAAACTGAAGCTTTCTTT	CASSQGGGQTEAFF
TRBJ1-5	TRBV11-2	.	.	TGTGCCAGCAGCCCGGAGGGCCATCAGCCCCAGCATTTT	CASSPEGHQPQHF
TRBJ2-7	TRBV6-1	TRBD2	.	TGTGCCAGCAGTGACGCGGGAGGGGTATCCTACGAGCAGTACTTC	CASSDAGGVSYEQYF
TRBJ1-3	TRBV27	.	.	TGTGCCAGCAGTCGCAGCTCTGGAAACACCATATATTTT	CASSRSSGNTIYF
TRBJ1-2	TRBV6-5	.	.	TGTGCCAGCACCCCCGGGACTTCGTCTAACTATGGCTACACCTTC	CASTPGTSSNYGYTF
TRBJ2-7	TRBV9	TRBD1	.	TGTGCCAGCAGCCCACGACAGGGCATCTACGAGCAGTACTTC	CASSPRQGIYEQYF
TRBJ1-1	TRBV7-8	.	.	TGTGCCAGCATCCGGGGGGGGGCCGGAGAAGGCGCGAACACTGAAGCTTTCTTT	CASIRGGAGEGANTEAFF
TRBJ1-6	TRBV5-8	.	few	TGTGCCAGCAGCGCCCGGGATCATTCACCCCTCCACTTT	CASSARDHSPLHF
TRBJ1-4	TRBV18	.	.	TGTGCCAGCTCATCGTCGGGACAAGATGAAAAACTGTTTTTT	CASSSSGQDEKLFF
TRBJ2-1	TRBV4-1	.	.	TGCGCCAGCAGCCTCCGGCCGGGGGGCGAGCAGTTCTTC	CASSLRPGGEQFF
TRBJ2-3	TRBV19	TRBD1	.	TGTGCCAGTAGTACCACACCGGGACAGGGGTCAGATACGCAGTATTTT	CASSTTPGQGSDTQYF
TRBJ2-5	TRBV14	.	.	TGTGCCAGCAGCCAAGATTGGTTAGTGGAGACCCAGTACTTC	CASSQDWLVETQYF
TRBJ2-7	TRBV11-2	.	.	TGTGCCAGCAGGGCTAGACCCAGGGGTGTCGCCTACGAGCAGTACTTC	CASRARPRGVAYEQYF
TRBJ2-7	TRBV7-6	.	once	TGTGCCAGCAGCTTAGGTCGGGGGTCTACCTACGAGCAGTACTTC	CASSLGRGSTYEQYF
TRBJ2-7	TRBV7-7	.	once	TGTGCTAGCAGCGGACAAGCCCCCCGGGGGAGAGACGAGCAGTACTTC	CASSGQAPRGRDEQYF
TRBJ1-2	TRBV6-1	.	once	TGTGCCAGCAGTGCTGGACAAAACTATGGCTACACCTTC	CASSAGQNYGYTF
TRBJ1-1	TRBV27	.	few	TGTGCCAGCAGTCTGCACCGGGACAATGGGATGAACACTGAAGCTTTCTTT	CASSLHRDNGMNTEAFF
TRBJ2-7	TRBV29-1	.	few	TGCAGCGTAGACCAGGGGTTTGGCGAGCAGTACTTC	CSVDQGFGEQYF
TRBJ1-5	TRBV28	TRBD1	.	TGTGCCAGCCATCCGGGACAGGGTTATAGCAATCAGCCCCAGCATTTT	CASHPGQGYSNQPQHF
TRBJ1-2	TRBV28	.	once	TGTGCCAGCAGAACTCAGGGAAACTATGGCTACACCTTC	CASRTQGNYGYTF
TRBJ1-1	TRBV4-3	.	few	TGCGCCAGCAGCCAAGATCACGGGGAGAACACTGAAGCTTTCTTT	CASSQDHGENTEAFF
TRBJ2-7	TRBV12-5	.	.	TGTGCTAGTGGTTTAGACAGCTCCTACGAGCAGTACTTC	CASGLDSSYEQYF
TRBJ1-2	TRBV28	.	.	TGTGCCAGCAGTACAGGGATTGGTTATGGCTACACCTTC	CASSTGIGYGYTF
TRBJ2-5	TRBV6-5	.	.	TGTGCCAGCAGTAGGGACTTAATGGAGACCCAGTACTTC	CASSRDLMETQYF
TRBJ2-1	TRBV7-2	TRBD2	.	TGTGCCAGCAGTCAGGGACTAGCGGGGGGGCCGCGGGGGGAGCAGTTCTTC	CASSQGLAGGPRGEQFF
TRBJ2-5	TRBV4-1	TRBD2	once	TGCGCCAGCAGCCAAGTGGCCGGGGGGGCCGGTTTCTTGACCCAGTACTTC	CASSQVAGGAGFLTQYF
TRBJ2-7	TRBV4-2	TRBD2	.	TGTGCCAGCAGCCAAGCGACTAGCGGATCCTACGAGCAGTACTTC	CASSQATSGSYEQYF
TRBJ1-5	TRBV4-3	.	few	TGCGCCAGCAGCCAAGATACTGGAGGAGGGGGCAATCAGCCCCAGCATTTT	CASSQDTGGGGNQPQHF
TRBJ2-7	TRBV6-5	TRBD1	.	TGTGCCAGTTCCAGGGGGCAGGCCTACGAGCAGTACTTC	CASSRGQAYEQYF
TRBJ2-3	TRBV7-2	.	.	TGTGCCAGCAGCACCGGGACTGGGACAGATACGCAGTATTTT	CASSTGTGTDTQYF
TRBJ2-7	TRBV27	TRBD1	.	TGTGCCAGCAGTCACAGGGGTCTCGAGCAGTACTTC	CASSHRGLEQYF
TRBJ2-5	TRBV27	TRBD1	.	TGTGCCAGCAGGCCCCACAGGGGGACGGAGACCCAGTACTTC	CASRPHRGTETQYF
TRBJ1-2	TRBV25-1	.	.	TGTGCCAGCAGTGGCCTCGGACGGGAAGGTGGTGCCACCTTC	CASSGLGREGGATF